The source of this TCR beta chain is a study of T cells in Graves' hyperthyroidism and ophthalmopathy. Across the study: It was at initial diagnosis, before any treatment, that peripheral blood was collected.

Many counts were recorded for this clonotype. What was amplified from RNA transcripts were TCR beta CDR3 regions. A set of HTBI primers served as the primers for a first-round RT-PCR of the TCR CDR3. Each CDR3 protein is one row after TCRdb ran MiXCR on the multiplex PCR reads. The repertoire consists of more than 500,000 distinct CDR3 sequences, with around 15% occurring once and the leading ten covering approximately 3.8%. Germline V gives CDR1 SGHAT, CDR2 FQNNGV. The CDR3 runs to 13 residues. The germline V and J ends were trimmed by 4 bases and 4 bases, with 9 bases remaining between them. This chain connects TRBV11-2 to TRBJ2-3; D unresolved. Sequenced input: blood. This TCR was recovered from a woman younger than 45 with Graves' hyperthyroidism. The chain's CDR3 is CASSYRRPDTQYF. The CDR3 nucleotides read TGTGCCAGCAGCTACCGACGGCCAGATACGCAGTATTTT.